A selection of T cell receptor beta chains follows, all from one sample in a study of identical twins. TCRdb ran MiXCR on the 5' RACE reads and lists one entry per CDR3 protein. The sample records around 1.7 million distinct CDR3 sequences, around 29% being singletons. Specimen: cord blood. The source of these receptors is a newborn girl in good health. Both conserved end residues are part of each CDR3. Fields, in order: J gene, clone size, D gene, V gene, CDR3 DNA, CDR3 protein. D genes are given only for firm matches. Only part of the rows carry a size: once, few, many, or a class if the clone is expanded.

J gene: TRBJ2-4; clone size: .; D gene: .; V gene: TRBV2; CDR3 DNA: TGTGCCAGCAGTGATGGGGACGCCAAAAACATTCAGTACTTC; CDR3 protein: CASSDGDAKNIQYF
J gene: TRBJ1-2; clone size: .; D gene: .; V gene: TRBV28; CDR3 DNA: TGTGCCAGCAGTTTAATGGGAAGAGGCTACACCTTC; CDR3 protein: CASSLMGRGYTF
J gene: TRBJ1-5; clone size: .; D gene: TRBD1; V gene: TRBV4-1; CDR3 DNA: TGCGCCAGCAGCAGGGACAGGGGAAACAATCAGCCCCAGCATTTT; CDR3 protein: CASSRDRGNNQPQHF
J gene: TRBJ2-1; clone size: .; D gene: .; V gene: TRBV20-1; CDR3 DNA: TGCAGTGCCGATGGGGCTGAGCAGTTCTTC; CDR3 protein: CSADGAEQFF
J gene: TRBJ1-3; clone size: .; D gene: .; V gene: TRBV10-3; CDR3 DNA: TGTGCCATCAGCCTACAGGGTTCTGGAAACACCATATATTTT; CDR3 protein: CAISLQGSGNTIYF
J gene: TRBJ2-7; clone size: few; D gene: TRBD1; V gene: TRBV25-1; CDR3 DNA: TGTGCCAGCAGTGACCGACAGGGTAGTTCTCCCGGCGAGCAGTACTTC; CDR3 protein: CASSDRQGSSPGEQYF
J gene: TRBJ2-3; clone size: .; D gene: .; V gene: TRBV5-1; CDR3 DNA: TGCGCCAGCAGCTTAAGGCAGGGGTCATACACAGATACGCAGTATTTT; CDR3 protein: CASSLRQGSYTDTQYF
J gene: TRBJ2-1; clone size: many; D gene: .; V gene: TRBV12-3/TRBV12-4; CDR3 DNA: TGTGCCAGCAGTCCTCCCCTGAGCTCCTACAATGAGCAGTTCTTC; CDR3 protein: CASSPPLSSYNEQFF
J gene: TRBJ2-3; clone size: few; D gene: .; V gene: TRBV7-8; CDR3 DNA: TGTGCCAGCAGCTTAACCGGGACTCCTAGCACAGATACGCAGTATTTT; CDR3 protein: CASSLTGTPSTDTQYF
J gene: TRBJ2-3; clone size: few; D gene: TRBD2; V gene: TRBV12-3/TRBV12-4; CDR3 DNA: TGTGCCAGCACTCTAGCGGGGTCTAGCACAGATACGCAGTATTTT; CDR3 protein: CASTLAGSSTDTQYF
J gene: TRBJ2-5; clone size: .; D gene: .; V gene: TRBV30; CDR3 DNA: TGTGCCTGGAGTGTAGGGGCGCACGAGACCCAGTACTTC; CDR3 protein: CAWSVGAHETQYF
J gene: TRBJ2-5; clone size: many; D gene: .; V gene: TRBV27; CDR3 DNA: TGTGCCAGCAGTTTAGGGCTAAATCGTGAGACCCAGTACTTC; CDR3 protein: CASSLGLNRETQYF